Here is one TCR beta chain with its context. The data were taken from a study of T cell changes during pregnancy in multiple sclerosis. This CDR3 has 14 amino acids. Trimming stripped 1 base from V and 5 bases from J, with 11 bases between. From germline, CDR1 is SGHAT and CDR2 FQNNGV. Produced via immunoSEQ multiplex PCR; TCRdb's table is partial and in-frame only. This sample has about 39,000 clones, with 90% to 95% found just once. The sample here was CD4+ T cells from peripheral blood mononuclear cells, taken after pregnancy. V gene TRBV11-2 combines with J gene TRBJ2-5, with D perhaps TRBD2 (7 bases). The TCR originated in a female donor with multiple sclerosis, enrolled in a pregnancy study. CDR3 coding DNA: TGTGCCAGCAGCTTAGGAGGGGGGGCGGAGACCCAGTACTTC. Its protein product is CASSLGGGAETQYF.